These 4 T cell receptor beta chains were all obtained from the same sample, sequenced in a study of T cell responses to AZD1222 COVID-19 vaccine. Profiling relied on immunoSEQ multiplex PCR, and the TCRdb table lists in-frame clones only, not all of them. The sample carries about 140,000 clones, around 90% recorded once. Here the sequenced sample was peripheral blood, taken 28 days after the second AZD1222 dose. The source is an adult who received the AZD1222 COVID-19 vaccine.

This clone has just one count. This rearrangement joins TRBV7-6 to TRBJ1-1, with D perhaps TRBD1 (5 bases). With 0 bases removed from V and 3 bases from J, the gap between germline ends came to 11 bases. The CDR3 runs to 15 residues. Germline CDR1 is SGHVS and CDR2 is FNYEAQ. CDR3: CASSLADVGDTEAFF. Here the CDR3 DNA reads TGTGCCAGCAGCTTAGCTGACGTGGGGGACACTGAAGCTTTCTTT.

This clone appeared a single time. CDR3 sequence: CATAPDSPETQYF. Here the CDR3 DNA reads TGTGCCACCGCCCCGGACTCCCCGGAGACCCAGTACTTC. The chain couples TRBV9 to TRBJ2-5; D is perhaps TRBD2 (5 bases). The length of the CDR3 is 13 residues. V was pared by 9 bases and J by 5 bases, with 17 bases between. Per germline, CDR1 SGDLS and CDR2 YYNGEE.

The chain carries TRBV6-6 and TRBJ2-2; D possibly uses TRBD1 or TRBD2 (6 bases each). This CDR3 is 14 amino acids long. CDR1 and CDR2 (germline): MNHNY, SVGAGI (reference sequence). V was trimmed by 6 bases and J by 5 bases, leaving 13 bases between them. CDR3 coding DNA: TGTGCCAGCAGCTACGGGGGCGGGACCGGGGAGCTGTTTTTT. The encoded protein is CASSYGGGTGELFF.

This clone appeared a single time. The rearrangement uses TRBV14 and TRBJ1-2; 8 bases align to TRBD1. Trimming removed 2 bases from V and 5 bases from J; junction bases left unmatched: 13. The CDR3 extends over 17 amino acids. CDR1 and CDR2 from the germline V gene are SGHDN and FVKESK. The CDR3 spells CASSQLETGVPIYGYTF. CDR3 nucleotide sequence: TGTGCCAGCAGCCAATTGGAGACAGGGGTCCCGATATATGGCTACACCTTC.